This TCR beta chain is drawn from a study of T cells in Graves' hyperthyroidism and ophthalmopathy. A remark on this clonotype: The germline gene is not matched at one end of the junction; a read error may be the cause.

The germline CDR1 and CDR2 sequences are SGHRS and YFSETQ. CDR3 length: 14 residues. Diagnoses used clinical symptoms, serum thyroxine and TRAb, thyroid ultrasound and orbital computed tomography. PBMCs stemmed from 10 ml fresh peripheral blood. Amplified TCR beta CDR3 regions derived from RNA transcripts. The primer set for the first-round RT-PCR of the TCR CDR3 was HTBI. A single record per CDR3 protein comes from TCRdb applying MiXCR to the multiplex PCR reads. The table lists a few hundred thousand distinct CDR3 sequences, under 15% of them singletons. The chain recombines TRBV5-1 with TRBJ1-5, with no clear D. The receptor's source is a woman aged 25-40 years with Graves' hyperthyroidism. Sequencing was done on a sample of blood. The chain's CDR3 is CASSPRGGNQPQRF. CDR3 sequence (DNA): TGCGCCAGCAGCCCGCGAGGTGGCAATCAGCCCCAGCGTTTT.